One and the same sample provided the 29 T cell receptor beta chains below, sequenced in a study of prognosis after radiotherapy for stage I lung cancer. The authors amplified TCR beta CDR3 from genomic DNA using two-round multiplex PCR. Used in first-round PCR were primers specific to each TRBV and TRBJ gene. MiXCR, applied by TCRdb to the multiplex PCR reads, yields one record per CDR3 protein. The sample yields tens of thousands of distinct CDR3 sequences, roughly 30% seen once. The specimen comprised PBMCs, sampled before or after stereotactic body radiation therapy (not recorded which). The receptors derive from a donor older than 45 with non-small cell lung cancer.

Notes on this clonotype: The final CDR3 position lacks the conserved phenylalanine or tryptophan, pointing to a likely read error. The chain joins TRBV11-3 to TRBJ2-2; weak D call: TRBD2 (6 bases). Germline V gene lookup returns CDR1 SGHNT and CDR2 YENEEA. Deletions cut 6 bases from V and 5 bases from J, with 10 bases between. The CDR3 is 13 residues long. The CDR3 DNA is TGTGCCAGCAGTCTCGGGGGAACCGGGGAGCTGTTTCTT. It translates to CASSLGGTGELFL.

Ten or more counts support this clonotype. The chain carries TRBV3-1 and TRBJ2-2; TRBD2 matches at 12 bases. Germline trimming cut 1 base from V and 7 bases from J; bases unmatched to any gene: 4. The CDR3 is 16 residues long. The germline V gene encodes CDR1 LGHDT and CDR2 YNNKEL (reference sequence). The CDR3 DNA reads TGTGCCAGCAGCCAAGGACTAGCGGGAGATCACGGGGAGCTGTTTTTT. This encodes CASSQGLAGDHGELFF.

This clonotype appeared a few times. The DNA of the CDR3 is TGTGCCAGCAGCGTAGTGGGAGGGTTCGCAGATACGCAGTATTTT. It translates to CASSVVGGFADTQYF. The J gene is TRBJ2-3, the V gene TRBV9, with 7 positions matching TRBD2. Per germline, CDR1 SGDLS and CDR2 YYNGEE. The CDR3 covers 15 residues. V lost 0 bases, J lost 4 bases, and 5 bases stayed unmatched.

The sample holds many counts of this clonotype. CDR3 protein: CASSFSWGGAQETQYF. The CDR3 coding sequence is TGTGCCAGCAGCTTCTCCTGGGGGGGGGCCCAAGAGACCCAGTACTTC. The V and J genes are TRBV7-2 and TRBJ2-5, with a tentative D call TRBD2 (7 bases). V dropped 3 bases and J dropped 1 base, with 15 bases sitting between them. The CDR3 spans 16 residues. CDR1 is SGHTA, CDR2 FQGNSA, per germline.

In its sample, this clonotype was seen a few times. A read error likely explains this, since a far larger clone differs by one base. V gene TRBV6-9 combines with J gene TRBJ2-2; no firm D call. CDR1 and CDR2 (germline): MNHGY, SVAAGI. V was clipped by 4 bases and J by 4 bases, with 16 bases between them. This CDR3 contains 16 residues. The CDR3 coding sequence is TGTGCCAGCAGTTCCGTACGTCGGCGTGGCACCGGGGAGCTGTTTTTT. It codes for CASSSVRRRGTGELFF.

This clonotype is categorized as medium-sized (0.01 to 0.1%). The V gene is TRBV6-1, the J gene TRBJ2-1; the D gene is possibly TRBD2 (7 bases). Germline CDR1 is MNHNS and CDR2 is SASEGT. The V and J ends lost 7 bases and 6 bases respectively, with 22 bases between them. This CDR3 is built from 16 residues. The CDR3 spells CASKKGGGSKGNEQFF. The CDR3 DNA follows: TGTGCCAGCAAAAAAGGGGGAGGGAGTAAGGGCAATGAGCAGTTCTTC.

The table lists this clonotype with many counts. This chain uses TRBV20-1 with TRBJ2-5, with 7 bases matching TRBD1. J gave up 5 bases and V 6 bases, and 9 bases lay outside the gene matches. The CDR3 runs to 13 residues. Germline V CDR1 and CDR2: DFQATT, SNEGSKA (reference sequence). The CDR3, as DNA: TGCAGTGCATTGACAGGGCAGGGGGAGACCCAGTACTTC. It yields the protein CSALTGQGETQYF.

Concerning this clonotype: A much larger clone differs from this one at a single base, so this may be a read error. The V call is TRBV6-5, the J call TRBJ2-5; maybe TRBD2 (6 bases). The germline V gene has CDR1 MNHEY and CDR2 SVGAGI. This CDR3 comprises 16 residues. DNA of the CDR3: TGTGCCAGCAGTTACACCCGCGGTGGAGGGGAAGAGACCCGGTACTTC. It specifies CASSYTRGGGEETRYF.

This clonotype was picked up many times. The chain carries TRBV28 and TRBJ2-3; tentative D call: TRBD1 (6 bases). This CDR3 comprises 11 residues. V shed 8 bases and J shed 8 bases, with 11 bases lying between them. Germline-derived CDR1 and CDR2 are MDHEN and SYDVKM. The chain's CDR3 is CASGQSITQYF. DNA of the CDR3: TGTGCCAGCGGACAGTCCATTACGCAGTATTTT.

On this clonotype itself: The conserved phenylalanine or tryptophan is not found at the CDR3 terminus, so this likely reflects a read error. This chain uses TRBV7-2 with TRBJ2-3; 7 bases agree with TRBD1. The CDR3 is made up of 16 amino acids. Germline V CDR1 and CDR2: SGHTA, FQGNSA. V shed 4 bases, J shed 4 bases, and the junction held 11 bases outside the gene matches. This chain's CDR3 is CASSSRLTGLADTQYS. The DNA for the CDR3 is TGTGCCAGCAGCTCCAGACTGACAGGGCTGGCAGATACGCAGTATTCT.

V and J are TRBV11-3 and TRBJ2-1; either TRBD1 or TRBD2 may supply D (5 bases each). The CDR3 length is 16 residues. From germline, CDR1 is SGHNT and CDR2 YENEEA. Trimming removed 2 bases at V and 6 bases at J, with 17 bases between. Here the CDR3 reads CASSLKFAEGINEQFF. CDR3 bases: TGTGCCAGCAGCTTAAAATTTGCTGAGGGGATCAATGAGCAGTTCTTC.

The table lists this clonotype with a few counts. A far larger clone is just one base off, so this is likely a read error. The chain links TRBV6-4 to TRBJ1-6; D remains ambiguous. Germline CDR1 reads MRHNA; CDR2 reads SNTAGT. CDR3 length: 12 amino acids. The CDR3 loop reads CASSGSNSPIHF. CDR3 DNA: TGTGCCAGCAGTGGCAGTAATTCACCCATCCACTTT.

This clonotype was found a few times. V and J are TRBV19 and TRBJ2-4; D remains ambiguous. This CDR3 comprises 14 residues. Trimming cost V 9 bases and J 5 bases, with 17 bases left between them. Germline values: CDR1 LNHDA, CDR2 SQIVND (reference sequence). The CDR3 protein is CASHMMGSQNIQYF. The CDR3 bases are TGTGCCAGCCATATGATGGGCAGCCAAAACATTCAGTACTTC.

This clonotype was observed many times. V usage is TRBV10-3 and J usage is TRBJ1-5; no clear D. Trimming took 6 bases from V and 5 from J, leaving 11 bases between them. Germline V gene lookup returns CDR1 ENHRY and CDR2 SYGVKD. This CDR3 has 13 amino acids. The CDR3 region is CAIRVGPDQPQHF. CDR3 nucleotides: TGTGCCATCAGGGTAGGACCAGATCAGCCCCAGCATTTT.

This clonotype came up many times. This chain's CDR3 is CASSFSGGSTEAFF. CDR3 in DNA: TGCGCCAGCAGCTTCAGCGGGGGGAGTACTGAAGCTTTCTTT. V and J are TRBV5-1 and TRBJ1-1; D might be TRBD1 (5 bases). Trimming stripped 2 bases from V and 5 bases from J, with 13 bases between. The germline CDR1 and CDR2 sequences are SGHRS and YFSETQ. The CDR3 is made up of 14 amino acids.

There are many counts of this clonotype. The J gene is TRBJ1-2, the V gene TRBV27; 8 nucleotides line up with TRBD1. This CDR3 has 15 amino acids. V shed 3 bases and J 5 bases; nucleotides not matched to a gene: 8. CDR1 is MNHEY and CDR2 is SMNVEV in the germline V gene (reference sequence). CDR3 coding DNA: TGTGCCAGCAGTTTGTGGGCAGGGGGCGAATATGGCTACACCTTC. Protein product: CASSLWAGGEYGYTF.

This clonotype was found a few times. The chain uses TRBV5-4 and TRBJ2-7; no reliable D call. The CDR3 contains 12 residues. V lost 3 bases and J 5 bases, leaving 9 bases between the germline ends. Germline V gene data show CDR1 as SGHNT and CDR2 as YYREEE (reference sequence). The CDR3: CASSSVSDEQYF. CDR3 in DNA: TGTGCCAGCAGCTCGGTCTCGGACGAGCAGTACTTC. Together with reference TRBV5-4 and TRBJ2-7, the CDR3 gives the full variable domain: ETGVTQSPTHLIKTRGQQVTLRCSSQSGHNTVSWYQQALGQGPQFIFQYYREEENGRGNFPPRFSGLQFPNYSSELNVNALELDDSALYLCASSSVSDEQYFGPGTRLTVT.

This clonotype was seen many times. The chain couples TRBV6-4 to TRBJ1-5; 9 bases align to TRBD1. This CDR3 comprises 17 residues. The V segment lost 4 bases and the J segment 2 bases; nucleotides outside the gene matches: 9. CDR1 is MRHNA, CDR2 SNTAGT, per germline. The CDR3 loop is CASSAPGQGIGNQPQHF. The CDR3 DNA reads as TGTGCCAGCAGTGCCCCGGGACAGGGTATTGGCAATCAGCCCCAGCATTTT.

This clonotype was observed at least ten times. The chain uses TRBV5-1 and TRBJ2-7, with D tentatively TRBD2 (6 bases). The germline CDR1 and CDR2 sequences are SGHRS and YFSETQ. The CDR3 covers 14 residues. With 1 base removed from V and 5 bases from J, the gap between germline ends came to 13 bases. CDR3 sequence: CASSLLRQRDEQYF. The DNA for the CDR3 is TGCGCCAGCAGCTTGTTGCGGCAGCGGGACGAGCAGTACTTC.

V usage is TRBV20-1 and J usage is TRBJ2-5; TRBD2 aligns across 9 bases. The V gene's germline CDR1 is DFQATT and CDR2 SNEGSKA (reference sequence). Trimming cost V 6 bases and J 6 bases; bases outside gene matches: 8. There are 13 residues in the CDR3. CDR3 nucleotides: TGCAGTGCCGTAGCGGGAGAGAGTCAGACCCAGTACTTC. Amino acids: CSAVAGESQTQYF.

This clonotype was observed many times. Compared with germline, one end of the junction differs, possibly owing to a read error. V gene TRBV12-3 or TRBV12-4 combines with J gene TRBJ2-7; D might be TRBD1 or TRBD2, each matching 5 bases. This CDR3 has 12 residues. The CDR3 is CASSSDLGRSHF. The CDR3 DNA reads as TGTGCCAGCAGTTCCGATTTGGGACGATCTCACTTC.

This clonotype was seen a few times. A much larger clone is a single base away; this may be a read error. V usage is TRBV20-1 and J usage is TRBJ2-5; D is possibly TRBD1 (6 bases). The CDR3 consists of 14 residues. Germline V gene sequence: CDR1 DFQATT, CDR2 SNEGSKA (reference sequence). CDR3 nucleotide sequence: TGCAGTGCTAGAGAATGGGGGCCTCAAGAGGCCCAGTACTTC. Translated: CSAREWGPQEAQYF.

The chain combines TRBV5-1 with TRBJ2-1, with D possibly being TRBD2 (6 bases). The CDR3 contains 15 residues. Trimming left V 1 base short and J 3 bases short, with 11 bases between. Per germline, CDR1 SGHRS and CDR2 YFSETQ. The CDR3 DNA reads as TGCGCCAGCAGCTTGTGGTGGGGGGACTACAATGAGCAGTTCTTC. This sequence encodes CASSLWWGDYNEQFF.

This clonotype was picked up many times. The V and J genes are TRBV5-5 and TRBJ1-1; D gene uncertain. The CDR3 has 15 amino acids. Germline V gives CDR1 SGHKS, CDR2 YYEKEE (reference sequence). The V gene lost 0 bases and the J gene lost 5 bases, with 14 bases spanning the gap. CDR3 nucleotides: TGTGCCAGCAGCTTGGGATCGGGGATTTGGACTGAAGCTTTCTTT. Translation: CASSLGSGIWTEAFF.

This clonotype was counted ten times or more. The chain carries TRBV7-8 and TRBJ1-4; 10 bases map to TRBD1. Germline CDR1 reads SGHVS; CDR2 reads FQNEAQ. V was pared by 4 bases and J by 5 bases, with 10 bases of the junction left unmatched. This CDR3 is 17 amino acids long. CDR3 loop: CASSSWGQGKTNEKLFF. The DNA of the CDR3 is TGTGCCAGCAGCTCGTGGGGACAGGGGAAGACGAATGAAAAACTGTTTTTT.

A note on this clonotype: A read error may explain this, as a much larger clone is one base away. The chain carries TRBV6-2 or TRBV6-3 and TRBJ2-5; the D is unclear. The CDR3 covers 16 residues. Germline V gene sequence: CDR1 MNHEY, CDR2 SVGEGT. Trimming removed 5 bases at V and 0 bases at J, with 16 bases between. The CDR3 nucleotides are TGTGCCAGCAGTCTCAGGACCAACTTGTACCAAGAGACCCAGTACTTC. Translating it yields CASSLRTNLYQETQYF.

Many counts were recorded for this clonotype. J is TRBJ1-3 and V is TRBV5-8, with unresolved D. V was trimmed by 0 bases and J by 0 bases, leaving 4 bases between them. The CDR3 has 14 residues. Germline assignment: CDR1 SGHTS and CDR2 YDEGEE. This CDR3 reads CASSLGYSGNTIYF. The CDR3 nucleotides read TGTGCCAGCAGCTTGGGGTACTCTGGAAACACCATATATTTT.

As regards this clonotype: A far larger clone is one base from this, pointing to a likely read error. J is TRBJ1-2 and V is TRBV6-4, with TRBD1 matching 8 bases. CDR1 and CDR2 (germline): MRHNA, SNTAGT. The CDR3 length is 17 residues. V shed 5 bases, J shed 7 bases, and the junction held 18 bases outside the gene matches. The CDR3, as DNA: TGTGCCAGCAGTTGCTCGCGCAGGGGGCTAAGTAGTTCTGGCTACACCTTC. It is translated as CASSCSRRGLSSSGYTF.

The rearrangement uses TRBV24-1 and TRBJ2-2, with D hard to call. This CDR3 region has 13 residues. Germline V lookup: CDR1 KGHDR, CDR2 SFDVKD. With 3 bases removed from V and 10 bases from J, the gap between germline ends came to 11 bases. The CDR3 region has the DNA TGTGCCACCAGTGATATGAACACCTTGGAGCTGTTTTTT. Protein sequence: CATSDMNTLELFF.